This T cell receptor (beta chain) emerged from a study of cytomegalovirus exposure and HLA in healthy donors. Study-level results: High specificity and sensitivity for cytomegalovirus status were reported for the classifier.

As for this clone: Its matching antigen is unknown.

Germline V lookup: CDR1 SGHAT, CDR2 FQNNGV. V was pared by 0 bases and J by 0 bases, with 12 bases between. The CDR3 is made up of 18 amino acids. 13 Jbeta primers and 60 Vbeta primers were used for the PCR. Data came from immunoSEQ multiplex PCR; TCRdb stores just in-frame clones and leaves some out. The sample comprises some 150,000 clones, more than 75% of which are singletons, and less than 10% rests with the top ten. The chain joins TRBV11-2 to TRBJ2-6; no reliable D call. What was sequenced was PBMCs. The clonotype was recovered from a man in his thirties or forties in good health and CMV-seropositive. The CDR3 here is CASSLETLSSSGANVLTF. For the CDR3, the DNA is TGTGCCAGCAGCTTAGAGACTCTTTCAAGCTCTGGGGCCAACGTCCTGACTTTC.